The 28 T cell receptor beta chains in this list originate from one sample, sequenced in a study of cytomegalovirus exposure and HLA in healthy donors. Sequencing was performed with immunoSEQ multiplex PCR; in TCRdb, only in-frame clones are kept and a portion is missing. Of over 200,000 clones in the sample, about 91% were seen once. The sequenced sample consisted of PBMCs. These receptor sequences come from a woman in her late teens or twenties in good health and CMV-seronegative.

The chain combines TRBV5-6 with TRBJ2-2; D remains ambiguous. Germline CDR1 SGHDT, CDR2 YYEEEE. CDR3 length: 14 residues. V lost 1 base and J lost 2, with 6 bases in between. The CDR3 reads CASSLMRNTGELFF. CDR3 DNA: TGTGCCAGCAGCTTGATGCGAAACACCGGGGAGCTGTTTTTT.

This chain joins TRBV7-9 and TRBJ1-5; D call uncertain. CDR3 length equals 14 residues. CDR1 is SEHNR, CDR2 FQNEAQ, per germline (reference sequence). Trimming shortened V by 4 bases and J by 1 base, and 8 bases separated the two germline ends. Here the CDR3 reads CASSSSASNQPQHF. CDR3 coding DNA: TGTGCCAGCAGCTCCAGCGCGAGCAATCAGCCCCAGCATTTT. Looking up the rest from reference TRBV7-9 and TRBJ1-5 gives the full variable domain: DTGVSQNPRHKITKRGQNVTFRCDPISEHNRLYWYRQTLGQGPEFLTYFQNEAQLEKSRLLSDRFSAERPKGSFSTLEIQRTEQGDSAMYLCASSSSASNQPQHFGDGTRLSIL.

This clone turned up a few times. J is TRBJ1-5 and V is TRBV10-1; TRBD1 matches at 10 bases. The V and J ends lost 8 bases and 2 bases, in that order; junction bases with no gene match: 21. The CDR3 totals 20 residues. CDR1 and CDR2 (germline): WNHNN, SYGVQD (reference sequence). This CDR3 is CASRRDRGRWCSSGNQPQHF. The CDR3 nucleotides read TGCGCCAGCCGACGAGACAGGGGGCGATGGTGTTCCTCTGGCAATCAGCCCCAGCATTTT.

This rearrangement joins TRBV10-3 to TRBJ2-3, with 10 positions matching TRBD1. Per the germline V gene, CDR1 is ENHRY and CDR2 is SYGVKD. The CDR3 has 16 residues. With V trimmed by 4 bases and J by 3 bases, 7 bases remained unmatched. CDR3 amino acids: CAISGVPGQGTDTQYF. The CDR3 DNA sequence: TGTGCCATCAGTGGGGTCCCGGGACAGGGGACAGATACGCAGTATTTT.

The chain joins TRBV28 to TRBJ1-2; D not resolved. Germline CDR1 reads MDHEN; CDR2 reads SYDVKM. V lost 2 bases and J 4 bases, leaving 14 bases between the germline ends. The CDR3 loop spans 15 amino acids. The CDR3 protein is CASSLNGGRGYGYTF. The CDR3 DNA reads as TGTGCCAGCAGTTTAAACGGCGGTCGGGGCTATGGCTACACCTTC.

The chain employs TRBV27 and TRBJ2-7; TRBD1 matches at 8 bases. V dropped 4 bases and J dropped 6; count of bases not matched to a gene: 8. Germline CDR1 and CDR2: MNHEY and SMNVEV (reference sequence). This CDR3 has 14 residues. CDR3 DNA sequence: TGTGCCAGCAGTTCTCTGGACAGGGTCACCGAGCAGTACTTC. Its protein is CASSSLDRVTEQYF.

The chain links TRBV19 to TRBJ2-7, with TRBD2 as a possible D gene (6 bases). The V gene lost 6 bases and the J gene lost 0 bases, with 12 bases spanning the gap. Germline V gene lookup returns CDR1 LNHDA and CDR2 SQIVND (reference sequence). The CDR3 length is 14 residues. The CDR3 sequence is CASRREPNSYEQYF. DNA of the CDR3: TGTGCCAGTAGACGGGAGCCGAACTCCTACGAGCAGTACTTC. The full variable domain, with the rest looked up from reference TRBV19 and TRBJ2-7, is DGGITQSPKYLFRKEGQNVTLSCEQNLNHDAMYWYRQDPGQGLRLIYYSQIVNDFQKGDIAEGYSVSREKKESFPLTVTSAQKNPTAFYLCASRREPNSYEQYFGPGTRLTVT.

V usage is TRBV6-1 and J usage is TRBJ2-2, with 8 bases that match TRBD2. The CDR3 covers 14 residues. Germline V gene data show CDR1 as MNHNS and CDR2 as SASEGT. The V segment lost 7 bases and the J segment 3 bases; nucleotides outside the gene matches: 4. CDR3 residues: CASTPGRDTGELFF. Written as DNA, the CDR3 is TGTGCCAGCACCCCCGGGAGGGACACCGGGGAGCTGTTTTTT.

This clone was recorded once. The chain joins TRBV7-2 to TRBJ1-2, with D maybe TRBD1 (5 bases). The CDR3 length is 16 residues. Trimming took off 4 bases at V and 4 bases at J, with 19 bases between the two ends. Germline V gives CDR1 SGHTA, CDR2 FQGNSA. The DNA of the CDR3 is TGTGCCAGCAGCTCCCCTCGGCAGGGAAGAGGCTATGGCTACACCTTC. This codes for CASSSPRQGRGYGYTF.

The gene calls are TRBV29-1 and TRBJ2-1, with 13 positions matching TRBD2. The trim removed 6 bases at V and 7 bases at J, leaving 6 bases unmatched. The CDR3 has 14 residues. The germline V gene encodes CDR1 SQVTM and CDR2 ANQGSEA. CDR3 in DNA: TGCAGCGTCCTGGGGACTAGCGGGGTGAATGAGCAGTTCTTC. It specifies CSVLGTSGVNEQFF.

The chain couples TRBV6-5 to TRBJ2-2; D remains ambiguous. Germline V gene data show CDR1 as MNHEY and CDR2 as SVGAGI. The CDR3 contains 12 residues. The V and J ends lost 5 bases and 8 bases respectively, with 9 bases between them. The CDR3 DNA sequence: TGTGCCAGCAGTGAAAGAGCGGGGGAGCTGTTTTTT. Translated: CASSERAGELFF.

The rearrangement links TRBV19 to TRBJ2-7, with 7 bases identical to TRBD1. V was pared by 5 bases and J by 2 bases, with 3 bases of the junction left unmatched. The CDR3 consists of 13 residues. The germline V gene encodes CDR1 LNHDA and CDR2 SQIVND (reference sequence). The CDR3 coding sequence is TGTGCCAGTAGTCCGGGACAGACCTACGAGCAGTACTTC. This encodes CASSPGQTYEQYF.

The chain has TRBV10-3 and TRBJ1-2; the D is unclear. V was shortened by 8 bases and J by 4 bases, with 11 bases between the two germline ends. The germline V gene encodes CDR1 ENHRY and CDR2 SYGVKD. This CDR3 is 12 amino acids long. In nucleotides, the CDR3 is TGTGCCATCTCCGCTGACTCCTATGGCTACACCTTC. It is translated as CAISADSYGYTF.

This clone was seen only once. The sample contains more than one DNA sequence encoding this CDR3. The chain couples TRBV5-4 to TRBJ2-7, with D tentatively TRBD1 (5 bases). V was cut by 1 base and J by 2 bases, with 7 bases left in between. The CDR3 has 13 amino acids. Germline V gene lookup returns CDR1 SGHNT and CDR2 YYREEE (reference sequence). The CDR3 loop reads CASSLQGTYEQYF. CDR3 in DNA: TGTGCCAGCAGCTTGCAGGGTACCTACGAGCAGTACTTC. The full variable domain, with the rest looked up from reference TRBV5-4 and TRBJ2-7, is ETGVTQSPTHLIKTRGQQVTLRCSSQSGHNTVSWYQQALGQGPQFIFQYYREEENGRGNFPPRFSGLQFPNYSSELNVNALELDDSALYLCASSLQGTYEQYFGPGTRLTVT.

The J gene is TRBJ2-3, the V gene TRBV4-1; possibly TRBD2 for D (5 bases). This CDR3 contains 16 residues. V lost 1 base and J lost 1, with 12 bases in between. CDR1 and CDR2 (germline): MGHRA, YSYEKL. In nucleotides, the CDR3 is TGCGCCAGCAGCCAAGCGCTAGCTACTCGCACAGATACGCAGTATTTT. This sequence encodes CASSQALATRTDTQYF.

This clone was counted a single time. V usage is TRBV28 and J usage is TRBJ2-6, with D perhaps matching TRBD1 (5 bases). The germline CDR1 and CDR2 sequences are MDHEN and SYDVKM. The CDR3 is made up of 16 amino acids. The V end was cut by 3 bases, the J end by 4 bases, with 13 bases between. The CDR3 nucleotides read TGTGCCAGCAGTTTGTCAAGGGGTGCGGGGGCCAACGTCCTGACTTTC. Translated, it gives CASSLSRGAGANVLTF.

The chain joins TRBV2 to TRBJ2-1; no clear D. Trimming removed 5 bases at V and 5 bases at J, with 10 bases between. The CDR3 totals 13 residues. Looked up from germline, CDR1 is SNHLY and CDR2 is FYNNEI. This CDR3 reads CASSTSLNNEQFF. For the CDR3, the DNA is TGTGCCAGCAGTACGAGTTTAAACAATGAGCAGTTCTTC.

This clone was observed once. The genes are TRBV29-1 and TRBJ2-5; D may be TRBD1 (6 bases). Germline V gives CDR1 SQVTM, CDR2 ANQGSEA. V was shortened by 6 bases and J by 5 bases, with 16 bases between the two germline ends. This CDR3 region has 13 residues. This CDR3 is CSVDGGAVETQYF. The CDR3 DNA reads TGCAGCGTCGATGGGGGCGCGGTGGAGACCCAGTACTTC.

The chain couples TRBV30 to TRBJ2-1; 9 bases fit TRBD2. The CDR3 sequence is 17 residues long. The V segment lost 1 base and the J segment 0 bases; nucleotides outside the gene matches: 7. Germline V gene sequence: CDR1 GTSNPN, CDR2 SVGIG (reference sequence). The DNA of the CDR3 is TGTGCCTGGAGTGGGTTAGCGGGAGCGGGCTCCTACAATGAGCAGTTCTTC. This sequence encodes CAWSGLAGAGSYNEQFF.

The V call is TRBV27, the J call TRBJ2-1; the match to TRBD2 covers 7 bases. Germline V CDR1 and CDR2: MNHEY, SMNVEV (reference sequence). V dropped 5 bases and J dropped 7; count of bases not matched to a gene: 11. The CDR3 has 15 amino acids. CDR3 bases: TGTGCCAGCAGTACCTCCGCTCCTAGCGGTAATGAGCAGTTCTTC. Its protein is CASSTSAPSGNEQFF.

This chain links TRBV10-1 with TRBJ2-6; perhaps TRBD1 as D (6 bases). Trimming stripped 2 bases from V and 0 bases from J, with 11 bases between. This CDR3 is built from 17 residues. Germline CDR1 WNHNN, CDR2 SYGVQD (reference sequence). CDR3 in amino acids: CASSEVRQDSGANVLTF. The CDR3 DNA sequence: TGCGCCAGCAGTGAGGTTCGACAGGACTCTGGGGCCAACGTCCTGACTTTC.

The chain has TRBV20-1 and TRBJ2-1; no definite D call. CDR1 and CDR2 from the germline V gene are DFQATT and SNEGSKA (reference sequence). The CDR3 totals 11 residues. V dropped 1 base and J dropped 6 bases, with 4 bases sitting between them. The CDR3 sequence: CSARGSNEQFF. CDR3 coding DNA: TGCAGTGCTAGAGGGAGCAATGAGCAGTTCTTC.

The chain carries TRBV27 and TRBJ1-1; 7 bases fit TRBD1. The CDR3 is 13 residues long. Germline V gene sequence: CDR1 MNHEY, CDR2 SMNVEV (reference sequence). V lost 2 bases to trimming and J lost 7 bases; unmatched junction nucleotides: 4. CDR3 DNA: TGTGCCAGCAGTTTAATAGGGGGCCGTGAAGCTTTCTTT. This encodes CASSLIGGREAFF.

The gene calls are TRBV5-6 and TRBJ1-5; TRBD1 aligns across 9 bases. The CDR3 loop spans 16 amino acids. With 4 bases clipped from V and 1 base from J, the junction kept 6 bases outside the gene matches. The germline CDR1 and CDR2 sequences are SGHDT and YYEEEE. CDR3 in DNA: TGTGCCAGCAGCCTACAGGGGGCGCGGAGCAATCAGCCCCAGCATTTT. This gives the protein CASSLQGARSNQPQHF.

The V and J genes are TRBV2 and TRBJ2-1, with TRBD1 matching over 9 bases. CDR1 is SNHLY, CDR2 FYNNEI, per germline. There are 15 residues in the CDR3. After removal of 5 bases from V and 3 bases from J, the junction contained 5 bases not matched to a gene. The CDR3 bases are TGTGCCAGCAGTAAACAGGGGGCCCACTACAATGAGCAGTTCTTC. Translation gives CASSKQGAHYNEQFF.

J is TRBJ2-5 and V is TRBV18, with D unclear. Trimming cost V 6 bases and J 0 bases, with 14 bases left between them. CDR3 size: 15 residues. In germline, CDR1 is KGHSH, CDR2 LQKENI. DNA of the CDR3: TGTGCCAGCTCGCCCATGGCCAGTTACCAAGAGACCCAGTACTTC. This sequence encodes CASSPMASYQETQYF.

The chain recombines TRBV6-1 with TRBJ1-5, with D perhaps TRBD1 (5 bases). V lost 5 bases and J lost 5, with 10 bases in between. CDR3 length: 13 amino acids. Germline-derived CDR1 and CDR2 are MNHNS and SASEGT. CDR3 DNA: TGTGCCAGCAGTAACCGGGACTATCAGCCCCAGCATTTT. This encodes CASSNRDYQPQHF.

V is TRBV10-3 and J is TRBJ2-1; 8 bases are shared with TRBD2. Germline V lookup: CDR1 ENHRY, CDR2 SYGVKD. The length of the CDR3 is 12 residues. Trimming cost V 4 bases and J 10 bases; bases outside gene matches: 3. CDR3 DNA sequence: TGTGCCATCAGTGGGACTAGCAAGGAGCAGTTCTTC. It specifies CAISGTSKEQFF.